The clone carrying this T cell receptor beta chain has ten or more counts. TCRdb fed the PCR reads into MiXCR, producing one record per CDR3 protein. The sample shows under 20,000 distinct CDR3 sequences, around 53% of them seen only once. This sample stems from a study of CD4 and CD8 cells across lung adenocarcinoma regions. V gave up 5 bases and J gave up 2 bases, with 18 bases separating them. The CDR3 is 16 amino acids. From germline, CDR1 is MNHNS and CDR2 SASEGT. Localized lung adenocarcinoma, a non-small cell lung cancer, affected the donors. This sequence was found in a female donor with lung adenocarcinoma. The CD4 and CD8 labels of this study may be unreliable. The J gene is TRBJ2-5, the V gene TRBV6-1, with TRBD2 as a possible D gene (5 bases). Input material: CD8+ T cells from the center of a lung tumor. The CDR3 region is CASSQIAGSAQETQYF. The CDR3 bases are TGTGCCAGCAGTCAAATCGCGGGTAGCGCGCAAGAGACCCAGTACTTC.